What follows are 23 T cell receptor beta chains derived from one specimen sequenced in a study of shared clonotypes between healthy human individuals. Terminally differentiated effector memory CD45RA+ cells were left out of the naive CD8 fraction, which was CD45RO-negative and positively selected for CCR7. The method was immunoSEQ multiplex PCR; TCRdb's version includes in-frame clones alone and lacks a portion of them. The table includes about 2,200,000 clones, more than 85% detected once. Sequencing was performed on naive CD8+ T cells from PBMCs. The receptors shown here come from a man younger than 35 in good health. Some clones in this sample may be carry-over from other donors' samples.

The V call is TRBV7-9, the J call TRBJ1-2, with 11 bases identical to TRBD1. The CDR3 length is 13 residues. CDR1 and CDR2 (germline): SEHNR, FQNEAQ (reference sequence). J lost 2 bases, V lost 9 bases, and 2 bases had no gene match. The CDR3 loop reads CASGDRGNYGYTF. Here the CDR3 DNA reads TGTGCCAGTGGGGACAGGGGGAACTATGGCTACACCTTC.

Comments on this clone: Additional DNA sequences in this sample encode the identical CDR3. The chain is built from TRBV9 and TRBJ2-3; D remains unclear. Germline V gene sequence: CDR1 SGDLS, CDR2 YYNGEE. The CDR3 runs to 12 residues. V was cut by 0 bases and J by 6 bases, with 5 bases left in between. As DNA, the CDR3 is TGTGCCAGCAGCGTAGGGGCTGATACGCAGTATTTT. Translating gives CASSVGADTQYF.

This CDR3 is CAWTGGVFNVLTF. For the CDR3, the DNA is TGTGCCTGGACCGGCGGCGTGTTCAACGTCCTGACTTTC. This chain links TRBV30 with TRBJ2-6; D unresolved. CDR3 size: 13 residues. Germline assignment: CDR1 GTSNPN and CDR2 SVGIG (reference sequence). V was cut by 4 bases and J by 9 bases, with 13 bases left in between.

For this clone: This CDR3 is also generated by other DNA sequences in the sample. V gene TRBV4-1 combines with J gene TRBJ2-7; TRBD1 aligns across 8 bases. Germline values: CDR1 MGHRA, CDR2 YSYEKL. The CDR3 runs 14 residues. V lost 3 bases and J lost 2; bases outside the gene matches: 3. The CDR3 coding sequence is TGCGCCAGCAGCCATGGGACAGGCGCCTACGAGCAGTACTTC. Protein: CASSHGTGAYEQYF.

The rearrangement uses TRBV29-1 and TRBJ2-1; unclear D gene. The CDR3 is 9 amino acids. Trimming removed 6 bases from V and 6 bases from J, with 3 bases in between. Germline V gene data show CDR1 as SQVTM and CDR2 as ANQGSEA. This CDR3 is CSVTNEQFF. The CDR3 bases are TGCAGCGTCACCAATGAGCAGTTCTTC.

The CDR3 reads CASSSRTGIYEQYF. Written as DNA, the CDR3 is TGTGCCAGCAGCTCCCGGACAGGGATCTACGAGCAGTACTTC. V is TRBV7-8 and J is TRBJ2-7; 8 nucleotides align to TRBD1. Germline V gene lookup returns CDR1 SGHVS and CDR2 FQNEAQ. This CDR3 is built from 14 residues. Trimming removed 4 bases from V and 3 bases from J; junction bases left unmatched: 5.

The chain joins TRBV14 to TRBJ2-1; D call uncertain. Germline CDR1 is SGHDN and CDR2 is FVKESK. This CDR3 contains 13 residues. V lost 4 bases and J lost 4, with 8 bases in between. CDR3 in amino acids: CASSPIRYNEQFF. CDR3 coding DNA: TGTGCCAGCAGCCCAATCCGATACAATGAGCAGTTCTTC.

The chain's CDR3 is CASSLQGVHEQYF. DNA for the CDR3: TGTGCCAGCAGCTTACAGGGGGTCCACGAGCAGTACTTC. The chain uses TRBV7-8 and TRBJ2-7; 7 nucleotides line up with TRBD1. The CDR3 has 13 amino acids. The junction had 3 bases not matched to a gene; V was cut back by 2 bases and J by 5 bases. Germline-derived CDR1 and CDR2 are SGHVS and FQNEAQ.

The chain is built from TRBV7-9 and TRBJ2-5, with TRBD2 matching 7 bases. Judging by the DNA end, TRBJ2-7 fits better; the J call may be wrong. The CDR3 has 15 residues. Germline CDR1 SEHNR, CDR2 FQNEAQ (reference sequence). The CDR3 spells CASSLAGGPTNEQYF. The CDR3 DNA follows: TGTGCCAGCAGCTTAGCGGGAGGGCCGACGAACGAGCAGTACTTC.

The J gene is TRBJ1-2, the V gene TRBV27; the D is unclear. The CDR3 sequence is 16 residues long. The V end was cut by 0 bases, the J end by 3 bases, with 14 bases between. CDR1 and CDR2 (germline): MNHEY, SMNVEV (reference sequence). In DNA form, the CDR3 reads TGTGCCAGCAGTTTATCGAAAGGCGAACGGGACTATGGCTACACCTTC. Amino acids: CASSLSKGERDYGYTF.

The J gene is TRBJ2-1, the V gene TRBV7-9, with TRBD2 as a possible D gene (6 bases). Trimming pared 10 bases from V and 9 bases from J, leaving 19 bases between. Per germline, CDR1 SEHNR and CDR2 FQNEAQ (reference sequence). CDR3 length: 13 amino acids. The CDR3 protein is CATGGLVVVEQFF. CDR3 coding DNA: TGTGCCACCGGGGGTTTAGTTGTAGTTGAGCAGTTCTTC.

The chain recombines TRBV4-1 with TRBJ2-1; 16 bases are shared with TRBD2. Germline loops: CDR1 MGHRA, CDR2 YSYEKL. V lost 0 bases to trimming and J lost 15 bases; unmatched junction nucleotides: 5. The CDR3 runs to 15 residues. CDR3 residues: CASSQDQGLAGGSFF. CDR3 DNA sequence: TGCGCCAGCAGCCAAGATCAGGGACTAGCGGGAGGGTCGTTCTTC.

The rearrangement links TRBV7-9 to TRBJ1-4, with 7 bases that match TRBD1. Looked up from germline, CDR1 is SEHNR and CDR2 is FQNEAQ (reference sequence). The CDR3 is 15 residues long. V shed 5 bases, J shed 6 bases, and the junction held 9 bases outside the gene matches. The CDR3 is CASSRWTGAYEKLFF. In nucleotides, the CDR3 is TGTGCCAGCAGCCGTTGGACAGGAGCTTATGAAAAACTGTTTTTT.

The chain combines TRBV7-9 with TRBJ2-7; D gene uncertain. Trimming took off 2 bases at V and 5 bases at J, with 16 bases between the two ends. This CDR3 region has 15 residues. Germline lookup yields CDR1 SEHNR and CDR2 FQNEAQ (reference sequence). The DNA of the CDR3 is TGTGCCAGCAGCTTACCCAGCCTCCGGGTCGACGAGCAGTACTTC. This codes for CASSLPSLRVDEQYF. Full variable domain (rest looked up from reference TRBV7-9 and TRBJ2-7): DTGVSQNPRHKITKRGQNVTFRCDPISEHNRLYWYRQTLGQGPEFLTYFQNEAQLEKSRLLSDRFSAERPKGSFSTLEIQRTEQGDSAMYLCASSLPSLRVDEQYFGPGTRLTVT.

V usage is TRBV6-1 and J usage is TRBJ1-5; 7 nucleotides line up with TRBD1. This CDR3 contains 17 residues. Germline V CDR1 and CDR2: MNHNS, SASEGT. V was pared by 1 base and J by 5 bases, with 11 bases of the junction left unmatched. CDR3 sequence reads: CASSEVQGGYIHQPQHF. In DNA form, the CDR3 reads TGTGCCAGCAGTGAAGTCCAGGGGGGGTATATCCATCAGCCCCAGCATTTT.

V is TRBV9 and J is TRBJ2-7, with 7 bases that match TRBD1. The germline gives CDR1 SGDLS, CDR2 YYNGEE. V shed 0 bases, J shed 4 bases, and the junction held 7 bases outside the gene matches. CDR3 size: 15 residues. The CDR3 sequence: CASSVEPGGPYEQYF. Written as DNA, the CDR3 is TGTGCCAGCAGCGTAGAACCAGGGGGTCCGTACGAGCAGTACTTC.

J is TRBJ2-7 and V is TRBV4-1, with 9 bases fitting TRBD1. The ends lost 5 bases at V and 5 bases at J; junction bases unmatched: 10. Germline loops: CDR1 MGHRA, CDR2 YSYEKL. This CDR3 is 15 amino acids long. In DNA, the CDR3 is TGCGCCAGCAGCACAAGACAGGGGGGGACTGACGAGCAGTACTTC. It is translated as CASSTRQGGTDEQYF.

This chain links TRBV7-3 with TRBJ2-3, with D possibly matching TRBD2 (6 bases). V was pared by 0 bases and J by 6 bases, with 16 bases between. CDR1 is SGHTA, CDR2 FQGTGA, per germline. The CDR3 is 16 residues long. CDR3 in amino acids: CASSLTGGLGMDTQYF. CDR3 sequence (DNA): TGTGCCAGCAGCTTAACGGGGGGACTGGGCATGGATACGCAGTATTTT.

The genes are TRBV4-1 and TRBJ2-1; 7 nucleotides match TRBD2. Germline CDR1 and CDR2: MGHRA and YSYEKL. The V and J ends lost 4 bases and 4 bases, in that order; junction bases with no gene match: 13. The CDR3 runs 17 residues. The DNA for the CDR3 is TGCGCCAGCAGCCCCCAAGCTGGGAGCGGGATATACAATGAGCAGTTCTTC. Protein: CASSPQAGSGIYNEQFF.

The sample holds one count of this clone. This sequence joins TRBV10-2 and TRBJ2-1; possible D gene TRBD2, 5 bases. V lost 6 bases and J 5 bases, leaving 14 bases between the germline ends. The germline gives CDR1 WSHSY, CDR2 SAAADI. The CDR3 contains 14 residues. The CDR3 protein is CASRLRGFDNEQFF. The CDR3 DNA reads TGCGCCAGCAGGCTTCGGGGATTTGACAATGAGCAGTTCTTC.

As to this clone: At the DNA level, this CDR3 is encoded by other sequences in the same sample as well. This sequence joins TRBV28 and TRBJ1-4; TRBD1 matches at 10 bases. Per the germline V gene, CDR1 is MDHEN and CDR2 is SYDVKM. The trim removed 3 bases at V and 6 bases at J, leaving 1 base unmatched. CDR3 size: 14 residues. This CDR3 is CASSLTGGDEKLFF. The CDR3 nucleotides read TGTGCCAGCAGTTTGACAGGGGGCGATGAAAAACTGTTTTTT.

DNA of the CDR3: TGTGCCAGCAGCCAAGAACCCAACCAGGCAAAAAACATTCAGTACTTC. It is translated as CASSQEPNQAKNIQYF. The V gene is TRBV4-2, the J gene TRBJ2-4; no clear D gene. Germline-derived CDR1 and CDR2 are LGHNA and YNFKEQ. The CDR3 loop spans 16 amino acids. V lost 0 bases and J lost 4, with 13 bases in between.

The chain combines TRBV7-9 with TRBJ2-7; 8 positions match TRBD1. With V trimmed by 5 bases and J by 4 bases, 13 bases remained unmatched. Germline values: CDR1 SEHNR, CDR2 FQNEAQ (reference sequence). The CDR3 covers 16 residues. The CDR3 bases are TGTGCCAGCAGCCGGACAGGGTCTGGAATCGGGTACGAGCAGTACTTC. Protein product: CASSRTGSGIGYEQYF.